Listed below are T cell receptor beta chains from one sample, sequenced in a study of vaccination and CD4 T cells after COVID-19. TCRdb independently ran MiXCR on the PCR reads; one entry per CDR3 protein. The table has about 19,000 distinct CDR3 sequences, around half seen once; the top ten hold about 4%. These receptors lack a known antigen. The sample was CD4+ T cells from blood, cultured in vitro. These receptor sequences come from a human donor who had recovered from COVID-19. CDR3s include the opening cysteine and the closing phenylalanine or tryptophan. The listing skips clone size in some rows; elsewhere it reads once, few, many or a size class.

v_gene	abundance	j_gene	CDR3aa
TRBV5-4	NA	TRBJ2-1	CASSLRTSGYNEQFF
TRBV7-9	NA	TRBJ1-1	CASSPAKNTEAFF
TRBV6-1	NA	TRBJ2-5	CASSEGNSRGAQYF
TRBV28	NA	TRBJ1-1	CASSRGTKNTEAFF
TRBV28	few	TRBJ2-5	CASSLFKAGVPETQYF
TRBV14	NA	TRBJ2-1	CASSREGTFYNEQFF
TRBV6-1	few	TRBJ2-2	CASRSRGGPGELFF
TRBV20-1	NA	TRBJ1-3	CSARDGEYSGNTIYF
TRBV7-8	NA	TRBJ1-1	CASSYRDRALGAFF
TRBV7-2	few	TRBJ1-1	CASSLYLARDTEAFF
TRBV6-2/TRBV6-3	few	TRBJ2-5	CASSPTGEETQYF
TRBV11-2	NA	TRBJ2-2	CASSWTSGSPGELFF
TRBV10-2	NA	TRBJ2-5	CASSDPVVGTQYF
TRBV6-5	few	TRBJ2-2	CASSYTDRGSRELFF
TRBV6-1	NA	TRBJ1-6	CASRGGTHNNSPLHF
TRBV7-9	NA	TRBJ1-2	CASSPSGGVGVGYTF
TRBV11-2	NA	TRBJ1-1	CASSLGTTEAFF
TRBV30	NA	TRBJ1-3	CAWRGSGNTIYF
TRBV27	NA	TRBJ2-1	CASSRRVGRGASGSWDWFF
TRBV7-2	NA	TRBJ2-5	CASSLDRGLRETQYF
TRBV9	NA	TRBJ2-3	CASSVIGPDTQYF
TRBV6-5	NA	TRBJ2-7	CASSYLLSGRPYEQYF
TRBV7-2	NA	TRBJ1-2	CASSLDGSYGYTF
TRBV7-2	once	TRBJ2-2	CASSSRNTGELFF
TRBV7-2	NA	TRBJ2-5	CASSSGETQYF
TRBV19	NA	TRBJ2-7	CASSPSGRGSYEQYF
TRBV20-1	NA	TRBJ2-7	CSASRPMGGQTYEQYF
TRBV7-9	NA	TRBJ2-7	CASSRDRHYEQYF
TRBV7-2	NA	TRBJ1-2	CASSLTDRGVDGYTF
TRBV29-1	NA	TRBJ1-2	CSVEDRLRGQRFPYGYTF
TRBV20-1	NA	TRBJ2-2	CSARASSVGQGIDGELFF
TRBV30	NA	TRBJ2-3	CAWGLAGGADTQYF
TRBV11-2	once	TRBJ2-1	CASSLDLVGNEQFF
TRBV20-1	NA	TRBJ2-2	CSARALRGRADGELFF
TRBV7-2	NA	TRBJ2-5	CASSSTSGRRETQYF
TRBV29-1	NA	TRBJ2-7	CSVSSGPLTGGDPYEQYF
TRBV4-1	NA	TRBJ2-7	CASSQELMFTYEQYF
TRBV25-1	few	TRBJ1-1	CASSDRAGAFF
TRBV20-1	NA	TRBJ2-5	CSAGDILETQYF
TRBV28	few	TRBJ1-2	CASRSRVGGYTF
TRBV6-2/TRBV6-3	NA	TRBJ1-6	CASKFRQGNNSPLHF
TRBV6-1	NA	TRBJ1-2	CASSEASGADRNYGYTF